These T cell receptor beta chains were read from a single sample in a study of blood T cell repertoires in COVID-19. Profiling relied on immunoSEQ multiplex PCR, and the TCRdb table lists in-frame clones only, not all of them. The sample carries under 130,000 clones, roughly 88% recorded once. The specimen sequenced was peripheral blood. Source of these receptors: a human donor in a cohort sampled during active COVID-19. Both conserved end residues are part of each CDR3. The order of the fields is V gene, D gene, J gene, clone size, CDR3 DNA, CDR3 protein. D genes are given only for firm matches. A row's size may be missing; if present it is once, few, many or a size class.

TRBV14	NA	TRBJ1-2	NA	TGTGCCAGCAGCTGGGCAGGCGTGGTAAACTATGGCTACACCTTC	CASSWAGVVNYGYTF
TRBV21-1	NA	TRBJ2-3	NA	TGTGCCAGCAGGGCGGGAGGCTTAAGCACAGATACGCAGTATTTT	CASRAGGLSTDTQYF
TRBV7-9	TRBD2	TRBJ2-3	NA	TGTGCCAGCAGCCCTCAAGCGGGAACTTACACAGATACGCAGTATTTT	CASSPQAGTYTDTQYF
TRBV7-2	NA	TRBJ1-5	NA	TGTGCCAGCAGCTTGGCAGGGGTTGTCAATCAGCCCCAGCATTTT	CASSLAGVVNQPQHF
TRBV5-6	NA	TRBJ1-2	NA	TGTGCCAGCAGCTTGCCAGGGCAGAACTATGGCTACACCTTC	CASSLPGQNYGYTF
TRBV28	NA	TRBJ1-1	NA	TGTGCCAGCAGACGGAGGGAGAACACTGAAGCTTTCTTT	CASRRRENTEAFF
TRBV28	NA	TRBJ2-5	NA	TGTGCCAGCAAAACAGGGCAGTACCAAGAGACCCAGTACTTC	CASKTGQYQETQYF
TRBV2	TRBD1	TRBJ1-1	NA	TGTGCCAGCAGGGGGACAGGGAGGGTTACTGAAGCTTTCTTT	CASRGTGRVTEAFF
TRBV2	NA	TRBJ1-6	once	TGTGCCAGCAGCTTAGACAGGAGCAATTCACCCCTCCACTTT	CASSLDRSNSPLHF
TRBV29-1	NA	TRBJ1-2	NA	TGCAGCGTTGTCAAAGGGGCGAGTTACTATGGCTACACCTTC	CSVVKGASYYGYTF
TRBV9	NA	TRBJ1-2	NA	TGTGCCAGCAGCCTCAACTGGGGCTACACCTTC	CASSLNWGYTF
TRBV3-1/TRBV3-2	NA	TRBJ1-4	NA	TGTGCCAGCAGCCGTACCGAGACAGAGAATGAAAAACTGTTTTTT	CASSRTETENEKLFF
TRBV5-4	NA	TRBJ2-7	once	TGTGCCAGCAGCCCGGAGGGCTACGAGCAGTACTTC	CASSPEGYEQYF
TRBV19	TRBD1	TRBJ2-7	NA	TGTGCCAGTAGCCCGGGGACAGTCTCCTACGAGCAGTACTTC	CASSPGTVSYEQYF
TRBV6-6	NA	TRBJ1-2	once	TGTGCCAGCCTCGTCCTCAGGGCCGCCCACTATGGCTACACCTTC	CASLVLRAAHYGYTF
TRBV2	TRBD1	TRBJ2-3	NA	TGTGCCAGCAGTGTCAGGGGGCAAGGAGATACGCAGTATTTT	CASSVRGQGDTQYF
TRBV19	NA	TRBJ2-2	NA	TGTGCCAGTAGGGAGGGCGGGACTTTCAACACCGGGGAGCTGTTTTTT	CASREGGTFNTGELFF
TRBV27	NA	TRBJ2-7	NA	TGTGCCAGCAGCCCTGCCGGGGGGCCAGCCTACGAGCAGTACTTC	CASSPAGGPAYEQYF